The 20 T cell receptor beta chains listed next were all sequenced from one sample in a study of T cell responses to AZD1222 COVID-19 vaccine. The data were produced by immunoSEQ multiplex PCR, yet TCRdb's version contains in-frame clones alone and is incomplete. Here the sample spans some 120,000 clones, 93% being singletons. The input for sequencing was peripheral blood, taken on day 0 of AZD1222 vaccination. These receptors all come from an adult in good health.

This rearrangement joins TRBV5-1 to TRBJ1-4, with unresolved D. Germline V CDR1 and CDR2: SGHRS, YFSETQ. V was clipped by 1 base and J by 3 bases, with 4 bases between them. The length of the CDR3 is 13 residues. The CDR3 loop reads CASSLTANEKLFF. DNA of the CDR3: TGCGCCAGCAGCTTGACGGCTAATGAAAAACTGTTTTTT.

CDR3 sequence: CASSLTSRGSNEKLFF. The CDR3 DNA sequence: TGTGCCAGCAGCTTAACTTCCCGGGGATCTAATGAAAAACTGTTTTTT. The V and J genes are TRBV7-6 and TRBJ1-4; D gene uncertain. The CDR3 has 16 amino acids. In germline, CDR1 is SGHVS, CDR2 FNYEAQ. The germline V and J ends were trimmed by 2 bases and 3 bases, with 13 bases remaining between them.

The V call is TRBV30, the J call TRBJ1-1; no reliable D call. The CDR3 length is 12 residues. CDR1 is GTSNPN and CDR2 is SVGIG in the germline V gene (reference sequence). The V end lost 4 bases, the J end lost 5 bases, and 11 bases lay between the germline ends. CDR3 bases: TGTGCCTGGAATGAGGGTTGGACTGAAGCTTTCTTT. Translation gives CAWNEGWTEAFF.

V gene TRBV18 combines with J gene TRBJ2-3; 9 nucleotides align to TRBD1. The V segment lost 4 bases and the J segment 0 bases; nucleotides outside the gene matches: 14. CDR1 and CDR2 from the germline V gene are KGHSH and LQKENI. This CDR3 has 19 residues. This chain's CDR3 is CASSLTLGTGLTSTDTQYF. In nucleotides, the CDR3 is TGTGCCAGCTCACTCACTTTGGGGACAGGGCTAACGAGCACAGATACGCAGTATTTT. Drawing the rest from reference TRBV18 and TRBJ2-3, the complete variable domain is NAGVMQNPRHLVRRRGQEARLRCSPMKGHSHVYWYRQLPEEGLKFMVYLQKENIIDESGMPKERFSAEFPKEGPSILRIQQVVRGDSAAYFCASSLTLGTGLTSTDTQYFGPGTRLTVL.

The rearrangement links TRBV14 to TRBJ1-1; the D gene is possibly TRBD1 (6 bases). Trimming took off 6 bases at V and 7 bases at J, with 21 bases between the two ends. CDR1 is SGHDN, CDR2 FVKESK, per germline. The CDR3 runs 15 residues. The CDR3: CASSRRGGRFDEAFF. For the CDR3, the DNA is TGTGCCAGCAGTAGAAGGGGGGGGCGGTTTGATGAAGCTTTCTTT.

The chain employs TRBV10-3 and TRBJ2-1; 14 bases are a match to TRBD2. Per germline, CDR1 ENHRY and CDR2 SYGVKD. The CDR3 is made up of 13 amino acids. The CDR3 coding sequence is TGTGCTACGGAGGGACTAGCGGGGGTTGAGCAGTTCTTC. Its translation: CATEGLAGVEQFF.

The chain has TRBV10-3 and TRBJ1-6; TRBD1 matches at 8 bases. The junction had 5 bases not matched to a gene; V was cut back by 6 bases and J by 7 bases. The CDR3 runs to 14 residues. CDR1 is ENHRY, CDR2 SYGVKD, per germline. CDR3 region: CAIRVDRGNSPLHF. The CDR3 region has the DNA TGTGCCATCAGAGTAGACAGGGGCAATTCACCCCTCCACTTT.

The sample holds a few counts of this clone. The V gene is TRBV4-1, the J gene TRBJ1-2; D gene unclear. Trimming left V 0 bases short and J 5 bases short, with 13 bases between. The CDR3 spans 15 residues. Germline values: CDR1 MGHRA, CDR2 YSYEKL. The CDR3 sequence: CASSQEPATTYGYTF. The CDR3 DNA reads as TGCGCCAGCAGCCAAGAGCCAGCCACCACTTATGGCTACACCTTC.

This clone was observed a few times. The V and J genes are TRBV7-2 and TRBJ1-2; maybe TRBD1 (5 bases). The CDR3 length is 16 residues. Germline V CDR1 and CDR2: SGHTA, FQGNSA. Trimming took off 1 base at V and 4 bases at J, with 16 bases between the two ends. CDR3 DNA: TGTGCCAGCAGCTTAGATTTCGGGGGAAGTGGCTATGGCTACACCTTC. Amino acid sequence: CASSLDFGGSGYGYTF.

The chain joins TRBV5-1 to TRBJ1-1; 7 bases align to TRBD1. The CDR3 contains 15 residues. Germline CDR1 SGHRS, CDR2 YFSETQ. V gave up 4 bases and J gave up 0 bases; unmatched junction bases: 6. CDR3 bases: TGCGCCAGCAGCAGAGGGGGCAACATGAACACTGAAGCTTTCTTT. Translation: CASSRGGNMNTEAFF.

The rearrangement uses TRBV2 and TRBJ2-7; a weak D match, TRBD2 (6 bases). With 1 base removed from V and 7 bases from J, the gap between germline ends came to 8 bases. Germline assignment: CDR1 SNHLY and CDR2 FYNNEI. There are 12 residues in the CDR3. This chain's CDR3 is CASSEGSGEQYF. The CDR3 nucleotides are TGTGCCAGCAGTGAAGGGAGCGGGGAGCAGTACTTC. Variable domain in full (rest from reference TRBV2 and TRBJ2-7): EPEVTQTPSHQVTQMGQEVILRCVPISNHLYFYWYRQILGQKVEFLVSFYNNEISEKSEIFDDQFSVERPDGSNFTLKIRSTKLEDSAMYFCASSEGSGEQYFGPGTRLTVT.

The CDR3: CASSVASGRGGEQFF. CDR3 in DNA: TGTGCCAGCAGCGTAGCGTCGGGGAGAGGGGGTGAGCAGTTCTTC. The chain uses TRBV9 and TRBJ2-1; tentatively, D is TRBD1 (6 bases). The germline V gene encodes CDR1 SGDLS and CDR2 YYNGEE. There are 15 residues in the CDR3. V dropped 0 bases and J dropped 9 bases, with 16 bases sitting between them.

V gene TRBV25-1 combines with J gene TRBJ1-2; no definite D call. Germline values: CDR1 MGHDK, CDR2 SYGVNS. Trimming took 3 bases from V and 6 from J, leaving 11 bases between them. The CDR3 is 13 amino acids. CDR3 region: CASSERAEHGYTF. The DNA of the CDR3 is TGTGCCAGCAGTGAGAGGGCCGAACATGGCTACACCTTC.

This clone came up a few times. This chain uses TRBV5-1 with TRBJ2-1; 12 bases line up with TRBD1. CDR3 length: 15 amino acids. Looked up from germline, CDR1 is SGHRS and CDR2 is YFSETQ. The V gene end was trimmed by 3 bases and the J gene end by 7 bases; junction bases not matched to a gene: 5. CDR3 amino acids: CASSSGQGAMNEQFF. The CDR3, as DNA: TGCGCCAGCAGCTCGGGACAGGGGGCTATGAATGAGCAGTTCTTC.

This chain connects TRBV7-9 to TRBJ2-2, with 8 bases fitting TRBD2. The CDR3 covers 16 residues. The V segment lost 5 bases and the J segment 5 bases; nucleotides outside the gene matches: 10. Germline V gene lookup returns CDR1 SEHNR and CDR2 FQNEAQ (reference sequence). This chain's CDR3 is CASSQVAGKRTGELFF. CDR3 nucleotides: TGTGCCAGCAGCCAAGTAGCGGGGAAGAGGACCGGGGAGCTGTTTTTT.

The chain couples TRBV5-5 to TRBJ1-2, with TRBD1 matching over 10 bases. Germline V gives CDR1 SGHKS, CDR2 YYEKEE (reference sequence). V was pared by 1 base and J by 5 bases, with 11 bases of the junction left unmatched. The CDR3 extends over 17 amino acids. The CDR3 region has the DNA TGTGCCAGCAGCTTGTCCGGGACAGGGGTGTTTGTGTATGGCTACACCTTC. Its translation: CASSLSGTGVFVYGYTF. The full variable domain, rest sourced from reference TRBV5-5 and TRBJ1-2, is DAGVTQSPTHLIKTRGQQVTLRCSPISGHKSVSWYQQVLGQGPQFIFQYYEKEERGRGNFPDRFSARQFPNYSSELNVNALLLGDSALYLCASSLSGTGVFVYGYTFGSGTRLTVV.

The V gene is TRBV19, the J gene TRBJ2-2, with TRBD1 as a possible D gene (6 bases). V lost 5 bases to trimming and J lost 0 bases, with 7 bases between them. The CDR3 extends over 14 amino acids. CDR1 and CDR2 (germline): LNHDA, SQIVND (reference sequence). The CDR3 is CASSWTANTGELFF. The CDR3, as DNA: TGTGCCAGTAGTTGGACAGCGAACACCGGGGAGCTGTTTTTT.

The chain employs TRBV12-5 and TRBJ2-1; TRBD2 is a possible D gene (6 bases). V dropped 7 bases and J dropped 6 bases, with 13 bases sitting between them. CDR1 LGHNT and CDR2 FRNRAP come from the germline V gene. This CDR3 is built from 13 residues. For the CDR3, the DNA is TGTGCTAGTGCGGGTAGCGGAGGCAATGAGCAGTTCTTC. Translated: CASAGSGGNEQFF.

The rearrangement links TRBV3-1 (or the pseudogene TRBV3-2) to TRBJ1-6, with TRBD1 as a possible D gene (5 bases). The CDR3 length is 15 residues. Germline V gene sequence: CDR1 LGHDT, CDR2 YNNKEL (reference sequence). Trimming took 0 bases from V and 8 from J, leaving 11 bases between them. The CDR3 bases are TGTGCCAGCAGCCAAGATTGGTCAGGGTATTCACCCCTCCACTTT. Its translation: CASSQDWSGYSPLHF.

V usage is TRBV6-5 and J usage is TRBJ1-2; D might be TRBD1 (6 bases). Germline V gene lookup returns CDR1 MNHEY and CDR2 SVGAGI. This CDR3 is built from 13 residues. V lost 2 bases, J lost 7 bases, and 11 bases lay in between. The CDR3 region has the DNA TGTGCCAGCAGTTACGGTACAGGGTTTGGCTACACCTTC. It codes for CASSYGTGFGYTF.